This T cell receptor beta chain was found in a study of OX40 agonist ivuxolimab in advanced cancers. Study-level information: Treatment of patients was with ivuxolimab, an agonistic anti-OX40 (CD134) antibody. Aged 23 to 79 with a mean of 60 years, they were around 79% male. Study-level points and caveats: There were also nonresponders showing low normalized T-cell clonal expansion.

Trimming shortened V by 8 bases and J by 2 bases, and 18 bases separated the two germline ends. The CDR3 covers 15 residues. Per germline, CDR1 WSHSY and CDR2 SAAADI. Remarks on this clone: Its antigen remains unidentified.

Libraries were prepared by immunoSEQ multiplex PCR; TCRdb keeps only in-frame clonotypes and omits some of them. The table has about 76,000 clones, roughly 85% seen once. The sequence came from an adult with an advanced solid tumor such as melanoma, head and neck, liver or kidney cancer. The chain links TRBV10-2 to TRBJ1-1; the D gene is possibly TRBD1 (5 bases). The material sequenced was CD4+ or CD8+ T cells sorted from blood, taken in a trial of the OX40 agonist ivuxolimab. This chain's CDR3 is CASVGGGWSNTEAFF. CDR3 sequence (DNA): TGCGCCAGCGTTGGGGGGGGGTGGAGTAACACTGAAGCTTTCTTT.